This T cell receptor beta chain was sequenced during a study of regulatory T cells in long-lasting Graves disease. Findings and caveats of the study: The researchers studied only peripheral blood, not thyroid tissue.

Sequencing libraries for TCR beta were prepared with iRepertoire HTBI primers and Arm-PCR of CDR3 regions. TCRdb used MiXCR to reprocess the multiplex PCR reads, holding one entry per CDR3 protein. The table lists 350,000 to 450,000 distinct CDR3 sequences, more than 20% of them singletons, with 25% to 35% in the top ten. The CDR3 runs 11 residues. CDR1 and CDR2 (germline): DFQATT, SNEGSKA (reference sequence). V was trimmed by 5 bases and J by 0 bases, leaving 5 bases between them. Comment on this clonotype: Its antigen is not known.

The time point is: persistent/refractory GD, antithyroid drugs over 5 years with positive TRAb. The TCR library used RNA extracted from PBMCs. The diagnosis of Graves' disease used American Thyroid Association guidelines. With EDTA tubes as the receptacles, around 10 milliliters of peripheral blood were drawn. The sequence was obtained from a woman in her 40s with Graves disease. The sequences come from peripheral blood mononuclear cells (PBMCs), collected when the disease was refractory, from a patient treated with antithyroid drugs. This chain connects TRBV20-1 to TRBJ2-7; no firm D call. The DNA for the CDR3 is TGCAGTGCTCCCAGCTCCTACGAGCAGTACTTC. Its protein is CSAPSSYEQYF.